This TCR beta chain came from a study of Ad26.COV2.S vaccination and SARS-CoV-2 variants. Trimming shortened V by 6 bases and J by 1 base, and 13 bases separated the two germline ends. The CDR3 covers 14 residues. Germline CDR1 is MDHEN and CDR2 is SYDVKM. About this clone itself: What it binds is unknown.

Regarding the study as a whole: Comparable non-spike TCR breadth was observed in vaccine and placebo recipients. Using TCR breadth and depth analyses may have led to underestimated total T cell responses.

Sequenced by immunoSEQ multiplex PCR; TCRdb stores in-frame clones only, minus some. The table lists around 100,000 clones, around three quarters of them singletons. The source is a human donor who had recovered from COVID-19. The V gene is TRBV28, the J gene TRBJ2-7, with D perhaps matching TRBD1 or TRBD2 (6 bases each). The sample in question was peripheral blood, obtained after recovery from COVID-19. CDR3 bases: TGTGCCAGCAGACCGGGGGCGTTGTCCTACGAGCAGTACTTC. Its protein product is CASRPGALSYEQYF.